This TCR beta chain was profiled in a study of cytomegalovirus exposure and HLA in healthy donors. Study-level points and caveats: Roughly uniform depth of sequencing across donors was assumed in presence/absence analyses. TRBV6-2, TRBV6-3 and some other V segments were unresolvable in 87-base-pair reads.

This CDR3 has 14 residues. The germline V and J ends were trimmed by 5 bases and 0 bases, with 8 bases remaining between them. The germline V gene encodes CDR1 SGHDN and CDR2 FVKESK. Worth noting for this clone: Its antigen is not known.

The PCR had 60 Vbeta and 13 Jbeta primers. As originally analysed: An analysis performed later counted about 80 million unique TCR beta chains (around 11 million of them shared). Clones were sequenced by immunoSEQ multiplex PCR, and TCRdb holds only the in-frame ones, with some missing. D and trimming were read from the DNA, whereas the V and J calls and clone size are those reported in that table. This sample has 150,000 to 200,000 clones; 60% to 80% occur once, and the top ten carry more than 1.1%. This chain links TRBV14 with TRBJ1-3, with D hard to call. The sequencing sample was made of PBMCs. This sequence was found in a woman in her 30s in good health and CMV-seronegative. The CDR3 protein is CASSVTYSGNTIYF. The DNA of the CDR3 is TGTGCCAGCAGCGTTACATACTCTGGAAACACCATATATTTT.